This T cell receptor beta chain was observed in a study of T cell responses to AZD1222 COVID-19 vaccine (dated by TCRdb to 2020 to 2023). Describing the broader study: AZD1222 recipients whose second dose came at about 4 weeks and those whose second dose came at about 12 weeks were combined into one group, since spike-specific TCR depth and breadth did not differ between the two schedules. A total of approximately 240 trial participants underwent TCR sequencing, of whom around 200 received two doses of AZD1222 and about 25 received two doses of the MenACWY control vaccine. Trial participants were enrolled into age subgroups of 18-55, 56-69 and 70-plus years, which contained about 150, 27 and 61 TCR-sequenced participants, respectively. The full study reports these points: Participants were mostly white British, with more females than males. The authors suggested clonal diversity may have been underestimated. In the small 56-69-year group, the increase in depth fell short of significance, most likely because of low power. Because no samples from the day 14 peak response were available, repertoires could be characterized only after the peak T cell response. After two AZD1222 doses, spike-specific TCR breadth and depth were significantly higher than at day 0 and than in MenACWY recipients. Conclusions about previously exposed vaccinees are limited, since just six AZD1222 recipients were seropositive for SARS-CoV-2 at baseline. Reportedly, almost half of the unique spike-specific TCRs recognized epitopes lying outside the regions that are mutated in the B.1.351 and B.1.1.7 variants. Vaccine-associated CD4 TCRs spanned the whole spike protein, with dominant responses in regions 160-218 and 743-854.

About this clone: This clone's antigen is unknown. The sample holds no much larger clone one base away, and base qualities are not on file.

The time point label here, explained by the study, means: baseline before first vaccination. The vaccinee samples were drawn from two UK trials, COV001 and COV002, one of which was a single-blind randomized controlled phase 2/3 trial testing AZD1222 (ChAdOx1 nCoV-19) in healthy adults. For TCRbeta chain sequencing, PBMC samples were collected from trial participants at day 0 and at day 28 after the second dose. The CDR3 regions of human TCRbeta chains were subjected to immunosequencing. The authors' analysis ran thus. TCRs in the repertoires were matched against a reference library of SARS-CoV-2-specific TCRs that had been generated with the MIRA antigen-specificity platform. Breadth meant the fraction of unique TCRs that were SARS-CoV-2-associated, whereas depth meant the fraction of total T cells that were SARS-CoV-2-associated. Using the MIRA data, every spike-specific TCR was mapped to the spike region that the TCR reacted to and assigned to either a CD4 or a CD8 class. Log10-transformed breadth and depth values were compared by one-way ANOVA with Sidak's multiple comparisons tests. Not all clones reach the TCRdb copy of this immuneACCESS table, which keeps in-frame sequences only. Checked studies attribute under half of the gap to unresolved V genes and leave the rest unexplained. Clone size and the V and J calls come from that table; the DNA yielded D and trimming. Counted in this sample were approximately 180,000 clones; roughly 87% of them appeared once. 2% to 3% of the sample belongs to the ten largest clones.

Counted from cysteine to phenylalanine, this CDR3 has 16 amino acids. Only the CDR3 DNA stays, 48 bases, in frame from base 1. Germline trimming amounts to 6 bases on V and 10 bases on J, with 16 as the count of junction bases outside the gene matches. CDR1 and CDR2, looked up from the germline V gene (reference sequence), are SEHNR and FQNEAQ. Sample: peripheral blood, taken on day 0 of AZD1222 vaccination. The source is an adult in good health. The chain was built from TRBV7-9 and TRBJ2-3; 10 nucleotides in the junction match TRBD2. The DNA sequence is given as TGTGCCAGCAGTCCCGGTAGCGGGAGGTCCCAGGGGGCGCAGTATTTT. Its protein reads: CASSPGSGRSQGAQYF. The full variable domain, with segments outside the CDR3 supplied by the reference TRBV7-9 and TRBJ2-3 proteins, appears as DTGVSQNPRHKITKRGQNVTFRCDPISEHNRLYWYRQTLGQGPEFLTYFQNEAQLEKSRLLSDRFSAERPKGSFSTLEIQRTEQGDSAMYLCASSPGSGRSQGAQYFGPGTRLTVL.